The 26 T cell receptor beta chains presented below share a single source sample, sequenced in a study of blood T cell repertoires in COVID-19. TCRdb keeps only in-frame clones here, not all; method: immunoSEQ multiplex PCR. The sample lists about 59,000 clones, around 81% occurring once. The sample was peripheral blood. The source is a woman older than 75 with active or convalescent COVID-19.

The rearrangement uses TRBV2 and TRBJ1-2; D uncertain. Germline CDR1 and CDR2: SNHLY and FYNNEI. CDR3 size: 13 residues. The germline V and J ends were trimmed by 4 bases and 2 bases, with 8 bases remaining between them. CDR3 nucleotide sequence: TGTGCCAGCAGTGCCGGCAGGAACTATGGCTACACCTTC. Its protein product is CASSAGRNYGYTF.

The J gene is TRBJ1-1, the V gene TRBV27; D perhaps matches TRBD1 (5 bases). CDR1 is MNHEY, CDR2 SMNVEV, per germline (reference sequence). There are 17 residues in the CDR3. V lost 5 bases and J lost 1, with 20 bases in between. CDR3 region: CASSPGNIDSGNTEAFF. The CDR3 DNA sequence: TGTGCCAGCAGTCCAGGGAACATAGATTCGGGGAACACTGAAGCTTTCTTT.

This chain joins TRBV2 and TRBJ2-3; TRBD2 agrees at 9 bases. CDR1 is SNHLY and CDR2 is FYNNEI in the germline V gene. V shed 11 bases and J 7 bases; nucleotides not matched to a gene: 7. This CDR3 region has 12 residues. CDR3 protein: CAGRGGDNTQYF. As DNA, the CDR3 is TGTGCCGGTCGCGGGGGGGATAATACGCAGTATTTT.

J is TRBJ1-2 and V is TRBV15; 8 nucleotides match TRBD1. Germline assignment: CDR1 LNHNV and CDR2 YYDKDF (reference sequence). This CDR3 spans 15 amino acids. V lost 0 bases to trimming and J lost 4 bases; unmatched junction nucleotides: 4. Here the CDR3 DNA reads TGTGCCACCAGCAGAGAAGCGGGACAGGTCTATGGCTACACCTTC. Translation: CATSREAGQVYGYTF.

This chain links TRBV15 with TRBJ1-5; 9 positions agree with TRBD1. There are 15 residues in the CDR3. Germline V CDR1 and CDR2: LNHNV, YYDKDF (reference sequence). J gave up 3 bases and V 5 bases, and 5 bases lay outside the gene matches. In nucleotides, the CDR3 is TGTGCCACCAGCGTAGACAGGGGGTACAATCAGCCCCAGCATTTT. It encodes CATSVDRGYNQPQHF.

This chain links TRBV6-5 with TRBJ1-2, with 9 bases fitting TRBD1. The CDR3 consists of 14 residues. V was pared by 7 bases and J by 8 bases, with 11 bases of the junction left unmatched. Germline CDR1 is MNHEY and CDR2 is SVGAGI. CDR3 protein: CASTNQQGAWGYTF. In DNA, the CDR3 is TGTGCCAGCACTAACCAACAGGGGGCATGGGGCTACACCTTC.

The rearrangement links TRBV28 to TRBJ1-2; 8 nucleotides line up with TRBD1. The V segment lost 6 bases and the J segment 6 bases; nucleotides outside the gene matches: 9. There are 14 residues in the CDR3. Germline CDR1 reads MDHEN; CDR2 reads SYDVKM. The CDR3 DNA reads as TGTGCCAGCAGATTTGCTCAGGGGGCGCATGGCTACACCTTC. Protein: CASRFAQGAHGYTF.

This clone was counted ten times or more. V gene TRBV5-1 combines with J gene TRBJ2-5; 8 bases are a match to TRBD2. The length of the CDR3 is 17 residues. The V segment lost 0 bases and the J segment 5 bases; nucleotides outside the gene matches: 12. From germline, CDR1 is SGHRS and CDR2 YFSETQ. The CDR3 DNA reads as TGCGCCAGCAGCTTGGAGCGCGGGGGGACCCCCGGGGAGACCCAGTACTTC. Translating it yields CASSLERGGTPGETQYF.

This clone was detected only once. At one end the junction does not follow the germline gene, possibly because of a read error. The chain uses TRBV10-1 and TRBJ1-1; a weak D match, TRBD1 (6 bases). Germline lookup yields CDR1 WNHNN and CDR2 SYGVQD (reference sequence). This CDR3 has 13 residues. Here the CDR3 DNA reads TGCGCCAGCAGTGCGGACCGGGACACGGAAGCTTTCTTT. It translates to CASSADRDTEAFF.

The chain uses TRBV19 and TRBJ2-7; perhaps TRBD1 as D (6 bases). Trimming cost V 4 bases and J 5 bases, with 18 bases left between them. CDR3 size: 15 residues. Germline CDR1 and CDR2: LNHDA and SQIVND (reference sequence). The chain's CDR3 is CASSRGTPGINEQYF. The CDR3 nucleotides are TGTGCCAGTAGTAGAGGGACACCCGGAATCAACGAGCAGTACTTC.

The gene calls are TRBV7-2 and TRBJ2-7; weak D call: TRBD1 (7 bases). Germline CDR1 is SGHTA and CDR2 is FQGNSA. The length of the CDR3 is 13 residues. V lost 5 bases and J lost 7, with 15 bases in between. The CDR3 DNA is TGTGCCAGCAGCCGGGAGACAGGGAGAGAGCAGTACTTC. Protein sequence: CASSRETGREQYF.

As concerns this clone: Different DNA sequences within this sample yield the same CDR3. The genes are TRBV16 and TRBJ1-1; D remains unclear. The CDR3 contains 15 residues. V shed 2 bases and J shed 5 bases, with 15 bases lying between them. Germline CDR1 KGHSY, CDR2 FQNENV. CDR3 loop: CASSQAAVINTEAFF. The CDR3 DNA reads TGTGCCAGCAGCCAAGCGGCCGTTATCAATACTGAAGCTTTCTTT.

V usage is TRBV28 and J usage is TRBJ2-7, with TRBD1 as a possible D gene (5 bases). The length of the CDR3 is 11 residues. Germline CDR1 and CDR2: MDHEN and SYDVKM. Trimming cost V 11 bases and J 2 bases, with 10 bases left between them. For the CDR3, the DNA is TGTGCCGTAGCAGGGACCTACGAGCAGTACTTC. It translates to CAVAGTYEQYF.

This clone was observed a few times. The CDR3 DNA follows: TGTGCCAGCAGTACCGGGACAGGGGGCATTCGTGAAAAACTGTTTTTT. Translation gives CASSTGTGGIREKLFF. This chain uses TRBV28 with TRBJ1-4; TRBD1 agrees at 12 bases. Germline V CDR1 and CDR2: MDHEN, SYDVKM. V gave up 5 bases and J gave up 7 bases; unmatched junction bases: 8. This CDR3 is 16 amino acids long.

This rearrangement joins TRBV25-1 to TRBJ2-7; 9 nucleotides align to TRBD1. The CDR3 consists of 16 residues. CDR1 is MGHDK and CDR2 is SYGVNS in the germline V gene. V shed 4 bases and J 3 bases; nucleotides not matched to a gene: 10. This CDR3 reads CASSGPSRDRDYEQYF. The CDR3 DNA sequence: TGTGCCAGCAGTGGTCCTTCTCGGGACAGGGACTACGAGCAGTACTTC.

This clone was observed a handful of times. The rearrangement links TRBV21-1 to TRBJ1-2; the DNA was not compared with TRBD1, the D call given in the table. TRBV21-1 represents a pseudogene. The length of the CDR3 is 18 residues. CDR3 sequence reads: CASISPPGDRKAVYGYTF. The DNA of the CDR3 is TGTGCCAGCATTAGCCCCCCAGGGGATCGTAAGGCAGTTTATGGCTACACCTTC.

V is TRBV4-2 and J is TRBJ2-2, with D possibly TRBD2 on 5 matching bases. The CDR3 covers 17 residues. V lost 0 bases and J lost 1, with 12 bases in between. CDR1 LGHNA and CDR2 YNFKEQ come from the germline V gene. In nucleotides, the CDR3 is TGTGCCAGCAGCCAAGATTTTCGGACTGAGAACACCGGGGAGCTGTTTTTT. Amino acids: CASSQDFRTENTGELFF.

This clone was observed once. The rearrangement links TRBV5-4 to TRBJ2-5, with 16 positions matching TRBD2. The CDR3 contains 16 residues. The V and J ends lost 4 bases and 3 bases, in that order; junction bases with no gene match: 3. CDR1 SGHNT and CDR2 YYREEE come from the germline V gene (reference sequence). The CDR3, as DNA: TGTGCCAGCAGCGCAGGGACTAGCGGGGGGGAAGAGACCCAGTACTTC. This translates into CASSAGTSGGEETQYF.

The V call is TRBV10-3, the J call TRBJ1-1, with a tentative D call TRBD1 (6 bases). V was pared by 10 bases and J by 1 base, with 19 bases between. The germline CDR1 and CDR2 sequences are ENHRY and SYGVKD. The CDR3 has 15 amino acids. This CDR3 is CATREPGHPNTEAFF. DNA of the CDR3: TGTGCCACCCGAGAACCGGGACACCCGAACACTGAAGCTTTCTTT.

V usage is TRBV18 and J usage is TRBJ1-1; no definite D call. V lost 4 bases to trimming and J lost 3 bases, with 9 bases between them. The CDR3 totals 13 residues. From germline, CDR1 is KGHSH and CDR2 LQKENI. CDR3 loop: CASSLNADTEAFF. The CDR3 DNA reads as TGTGCCAGCTCACTTAACGCGGACACTGAAGCTTTCTTT.

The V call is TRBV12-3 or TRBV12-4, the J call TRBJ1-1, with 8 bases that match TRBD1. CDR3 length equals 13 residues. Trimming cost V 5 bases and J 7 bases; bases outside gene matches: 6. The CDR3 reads CASSLTTGVEAFF. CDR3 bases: TGTGCCAGCAGTCTAACGACAGGGGTTGAAGCTTTCTTT.

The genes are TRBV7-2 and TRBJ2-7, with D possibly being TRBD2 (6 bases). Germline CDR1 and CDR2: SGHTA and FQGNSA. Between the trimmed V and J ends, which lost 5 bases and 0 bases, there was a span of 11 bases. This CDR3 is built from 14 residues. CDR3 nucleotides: TGTGCCAGCAGCCCCGGGACTTCCTCCTACGAGCAGTACTTC. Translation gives CASSPGTSSYEQYF.

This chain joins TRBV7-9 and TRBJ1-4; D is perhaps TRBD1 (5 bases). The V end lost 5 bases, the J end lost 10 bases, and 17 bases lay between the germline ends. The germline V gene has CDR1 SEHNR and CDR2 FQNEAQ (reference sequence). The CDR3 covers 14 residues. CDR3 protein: CASSGRTPSGKLFF. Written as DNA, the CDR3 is TGTGCCAGCAGCGGTCGGACACCCTCCGGAAAACTGTTTTTT.

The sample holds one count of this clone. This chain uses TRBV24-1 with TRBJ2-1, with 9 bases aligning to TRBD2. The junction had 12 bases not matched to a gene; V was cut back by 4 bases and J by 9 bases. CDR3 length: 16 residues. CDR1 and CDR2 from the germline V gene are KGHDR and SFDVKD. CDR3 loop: CATSEPAGGPTSEQFF. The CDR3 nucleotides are TGTGCCACCAGTGAACCAGCGGGGGGTCCTACAAGTGAGCAGTTCTTC.

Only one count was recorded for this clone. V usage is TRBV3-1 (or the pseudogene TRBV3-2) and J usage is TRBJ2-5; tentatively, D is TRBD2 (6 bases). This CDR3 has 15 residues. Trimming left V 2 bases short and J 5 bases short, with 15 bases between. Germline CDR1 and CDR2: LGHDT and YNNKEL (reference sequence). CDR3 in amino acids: CASSQRTSGGETQYF. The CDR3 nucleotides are TGTGCCAGCAGCCAACGTACCAGCGGAGGGGAGACCCAGTACTTC.

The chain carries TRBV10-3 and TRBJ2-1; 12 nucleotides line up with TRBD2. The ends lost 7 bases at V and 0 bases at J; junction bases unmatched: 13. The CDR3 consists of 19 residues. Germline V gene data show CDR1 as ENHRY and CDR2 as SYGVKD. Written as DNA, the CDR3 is TGTGCCATCAATTCCGGGACTAGCGGGCCTCATGGCTCCTACAATGAGCAGTTCTTC. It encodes CAINSGTSGPHGSYNEQFF.